Listed below are T cell receptor beta chains from one sample, sequenced in a study of OX40 agonist ivuxolimab in advanced cancers. The method was immunoSEQ multiplex PCR; TCRdb's version includes in-frame clones alone and lacks a portion of them. The table lists 26,000 or so clones, 85% to 90% of them singletons. The source was CD4+ or CD8+ T cells sorted from blood, collected in a trial of the OX40 agonist ivuxolimab. The receptor set was obtained from an adult with an advanced solid tumor such as melanoma, head and neck, liver or kidney cancer. The CDR3 runs from the conserved cysteine through the conserved F or W. D genes are given only for firm matches. Some rows have no size entry. The others give once, few or many, or a class for an expanded clone.

.,TRBV5-4,TRBJ2-1,.,TGTGCCAGCAGCCTTAAGGGGAGCGCGGAGACGTTCTTC,CASSLKGSAETFF
.,TRBV28,TRBJ2-7,TRBD2,TGTGCCAGCAGTTTCCCGACCGGGACTAGCGGGACCTACTACGAGCAGTACTTC,CASSFPTGTSGTYYEQYF
.,TRBV7-9,TRBJ2-5,.,TGTGCCAGCAGCTTAGCCCTCCAAAAGACCCAGTACTTC,CASSLALQKTQYF
.,TRBV10-3,TRBJ1-1,.,TGTGCCATCAGTGACACCGTGAACACTGAAGCTTTCTTT,CAISDTVNTEAFF
once,TRBV7-8,TRBJ2-3,TRBD2,TGTGCCAGCAGCTTAGCGGGAGGGTATAGGGACACAGATACGCAGTATTTT,CASSLAGGYRDTDTQYF
once,TRBV27,TRBJ2-1,TRBD2,TGTGCCAGCAGTTTAGCGGGGGGGCTCTACAATGAGCAGTTCTTC,CASSLAGGLYNEQFF
.,TRBV19,TRBJ2-7,.,TGTGCCAGTAGTTCACCCCCCCGCGAGCAGTACTTC,CASSSPPREQYF
.,TRBV10-2,TRBJ2-7,.,TGCGCCAGCAGTGAGGACTACGAGCAGTACTTC,CASSEDYEQYF
.,TRBV10-3,TRBJ2-7,TRBD1,TGTGCCATCAGTTTGAAGACAGGGAGCAACTACGAGCAGTACTTC,CAISLKTGSNYEQYF
.,TRBV23-1,TRBJ2-1,.,TGCGCCAGCCCCCGGAGGGCCCACAATGAGCAGTTCTTC,CASPRRAHNEQFF
.,TRBV4-3,TRBJ1-2,.,TGCGCCAGCAGCCAAGAAGACAATGCTAACTATGGCTACACCTTC,CASSQEDNANYGYTF
.,TRBV11-2,TRBJ2-3,TRBD2,TGTGCCAGCAGCCCCAGGAGGACTAGCGGGAGAGGAGTGGCAGATACGCAGTATTTT,CASSPRRTSGRGVADTQYF
.,TRBV12-5,TRBJ1-6,.,TGTGCTAGTGGTTTGGTGGTGGTTTCCTATAATTCACCCCTCCACTTT,CASGLVVVSYNSPLHF
once,TRBV7-9,TRBJ2-1,.,TGTGCCAGCAGTCCAGGGAACGAGCAGTTCTTC,CASSPGNEQFF
.,TRBV29-1,TRBJ2-7,.,TGCAGCGTAACCGACGGCTACGAGCAGTACTTC,CSVTDGYEQYF
.,TRBV7-9,TRBJ2-7,.,TGTGCCAGCAGCTCCAACCTTGGGTACGAGCAGTACTTC,CASSSNLGYEQYF
.,TRBV27,TRBJ1-2,TRBD1,TGTGCCAGCACGCCGGGACAGGGGGTAGGAGGCTACACCTTC,CASTPGQGVGGYTF
once,TRBV6-5,TRBJ2-1,.,TGTGCCAGCAGTTATTCCTCCCCGTTAGTCGATGAGCAGTTCTTC,CASSYSSPLVDEQFF
once,TRBV29-1,TRBJ1-1,.,TGCAGCGTTGAAGATCGAATGGGTGAAGCTTTCTTT,CSVEDRMGEAFF
.,TRBV7-6,TRBJ2-2,TRBD2,TGTGCCAGCAGCCACCCGGGCGGGAGTAGCACCGGGGAGCTGTTTTTT,CASSHPGGSSTGELFF
.,TRBV7-6,TRBJ2-2,TRBD1,TGTGCCAGCAGTTTTTATTGGACAGGGAACACCGGGGAGCTGTTTTTT,CASSFYWTGNTGELFF
.,TRBV11-2,TRBJ2-5,.,TGTGCCAGCAGCCCGGGACAATACCAAGAGACCCAGTACTTC,CASSPGQYQETQYF
.,TRBV2,TRBJ2-5,TRBD1,TGTGCCAGCAGTCCCCGGACAGGGCGAGAGACCCAGTACTTC,CASSPRTGRETQYF
.,TRBV5-4,TRBJ2-7,.,TGTGCCAGCAGCTTGGAACCGGCCTATTACGAGCAGTACTTC,CASSLEPAYYEQYF
.,TRBV25-1,TRBJ2-2,.,TGTGCCAGCAGTGACCCGGTTAATTCGAACACCGGGGAGCTGTTTTTT,CASSDPVNSNTGELFF
.,TRBV28,TRBJ2-7,TRBD2,TGTGCCAGCAGTTCCTGGACTAGCGGGAGTTACGAGCAGTACTTC,CASSSWTSGSYEQYF
.,TRBV28,TRBJ2-7,.,TGTGCCAGCAGTGCCTGGTACGAGCAGTACTTC,CASSAWYEQYF